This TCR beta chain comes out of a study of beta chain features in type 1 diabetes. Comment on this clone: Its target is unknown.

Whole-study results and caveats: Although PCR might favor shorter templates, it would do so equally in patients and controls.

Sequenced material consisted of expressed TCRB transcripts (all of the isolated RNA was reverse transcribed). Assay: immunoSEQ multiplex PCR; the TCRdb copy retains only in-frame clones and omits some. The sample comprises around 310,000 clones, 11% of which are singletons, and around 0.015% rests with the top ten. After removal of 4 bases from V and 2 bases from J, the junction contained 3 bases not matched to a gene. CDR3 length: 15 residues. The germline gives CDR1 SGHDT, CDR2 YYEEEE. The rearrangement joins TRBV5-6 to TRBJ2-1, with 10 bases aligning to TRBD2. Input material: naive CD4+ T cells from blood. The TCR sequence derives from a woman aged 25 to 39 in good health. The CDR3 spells CASSPAGGAYNEQFF. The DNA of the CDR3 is TGTGCCAGCAGCCCAGCGGGAGGGGCCTACAATGAGCAGTTCTTC.